These T cell receptor beta chains were read from a single sample in a study of control samples from healthy donors and cancer patients. Clones were read by immunoSEQ multiplex PCR, and TCRdb kept only the in-frame ones, dropping some. The table shows around 63,000 clones, with roughly 86% occurring only once. Sequenced material: PBMCs. The receptors were gathered from a woman in her forties or fifties with head and neck cancer. Each CDR3 is given with its conserved first and last residue. A D gene is named only where the DNA matches it firmly. The size of a clone is reported for some rows only, either as once, few or many, or as a class for expanded clones.

>TRBD1|TRBV9|TRBJ2-7|NA
TGTGCCAGCAGCCCAGGGACAGGGAGCCACGAGCAGTACTTC
CASSPGTGSHEQYF
>NA|TRBV11-2|TRBJ1-1|NA
TGTGCCAGCAGCTTAGAAAAGACGGGTGAGACTGAAGCTTTCTTT
CASSLEKTGETEAFF
>NA|TRBV5-1|TRBJ1-4|NA
TGCGCCAGCAGCTTGGATGGGGCGAAAGAAAAACTGTTTTTT
CASSLDGAKEKLFF
>NA|TRBV29-1|TRBJ2-1|NA
TGCAGCGTTGAGGGCACCGTCTCTCAGGGTCCCTCCTACAATGAGCAGTTCTTC
CSVEGTVSQGPSYNEQFF
>TRBD2|TRBV5-4|TRBJ2-7|NA
TGTGCCAGCAGCTTGGAGGGCGGGGGTCGCGAGCAGTACTTC
CASSLEGGGREQYF
>NA|TRBV7-2|TRBJ2-5|NA
TGTGCCAGCAGCTTAAGTCATCTTGGGACCCAGTACTTC
CASSLSHLGTQYF
>NA|TRBV7-2|TRBJ2-3|NA
TGTGCCAGCAGCTTAGCGGGAAAAGATACGCAGTATTTT
CASSLAGKDTQYF
>NA|TRBV5-8|TRBJ1-4|few
TGTGCCAGCAGCTTGCCGGGAGGGGGACATGAAAAACTGTTTTTT
CASSLPGGGHEKLFF
>TRBD1|TRBV10-3|TRBJ1-1|NA
TGTGCCATCTCACAGGGGGATGGGAGCACTGAAGCTTTCTTT
CAISQGDGSTEAFF
>NA|TRBV19|TRBJ2-2|NA
TGTGCCAGTATTTCCGGGACCCTGGGCGGGGAGCTGTTTTTT
CASISGTLGGELFF
>TRBD1|TRBV5-1|TRBJ1-4|NA
TGCGCCAGCAGCGGGGGACAGGGGGCCCCTAATGAAAAACTGTTTTTT
CASSGGQGAPNEKLFF
>TRBD2|TRBV6-1|TRBJ2-5|NA
TGTGCCAGCAGTGAAAGTTGGGGGGGGTGGCAGACCCAGTACTTC
CASSESWGGWQTQYF
>NA|TRBV4-2|TRBJ1-5|NA
TGTGCCAGCAGCCAAGATGAGGGAAGGGGTAGCAATCAGCCCCAGCATTTT
CASSQDEGRGSNQPQHF
>TRBD1|TRBV28|TRBJ2-5|NA
TGTGCCAGCAGTTTCCTCACAAGGACAGGGGTAGAGACCCAGTACTTC
CASSFLTRTGVETQYF
>TRBD1|TRBV7-8|TRBJ2-7|NA
TGTGCCAGCAGCTTAGTTCGAGGGGGCCTGGGGGAGCAGTACTTC
CASSLVRGGLGEQYF
>NA|TRBV28|TRBJ2-2|NA
TGTGCCAGCAGTTACCAGGGACGTCGAGGGACCGGGGAGCTGTTTTTT
CASSYQGRRGTGELFF
>TRBD1|TRBV7-6|TRBJ2-4|NA
TGTGCCAGCAGCTCGGTTCAGGGGGCCGGCAAAAACATTCAGTACTTC
CASSSVQGAGKNIQYF
>NA|TRBV5-1|TRBJ1-5|NA
TGCGCCAGCAGCTTGGGGTCGGGTCAGCCCCAGCATTTT
CASSLGSGQPQHF
>NA|TRBV5-8|TRBJ1-6|NA
TGTGCCAGCAGCACCAGGAATTCACCCCTCCACTTT
CASSTRNSPLHF
>NA|TRBV12-3/TRBV12-4|TRBJ1-5|NA
TGTGCCAGCAGGACCTCAACAGGGCGGCCCCAGCATTTT
CASRTSTGRPQHF
>NA|TRBV2|TRBJ2-3|NA
TGTGCCAGCAGCGGGGGGCAGGGGGCCGGGAGCACAGATACGCAGTATTTT
CASSGGQGAGSTDTQYF
>TRBD2|TRBV7-8|TRBJ2-1|NA
TGTGCCAGCAGCCCTGGGACTAGCGGCTTGAGCTCCTACAATGAGCAGTTCTTC
CASSPGTSGLSSYNEQFF
>NA|TRBV28|TRBJ2-7|NA
TGTGCCAGCAGTCCCTCCCTCGAGCAGTACTTC
CASSPSLEQYF
>TRBD1|TRBV12-3/TRBV12-4|TRBJ1-2|NA
TGTGCCAGCAGTCCGGGACAGGGCTATGGCTACACCTTC
CASSPGQGYGYTF
>NA|TRBV21-1|TRBJ2-7|NA
TGTGCCAGCAGCCCCCGACAGGTTAAAGTCGAGCAGTACTTC
CASSPRQVKVEQYF
>TRBD1|TRBV3-1/TRBV3-2|TRBJ1-5|NA
TGTGCCAGCAGCTCGGGACAGGGGCTGAGGAATCAGCCCCAGCATTTT
CASSSGQGLRNQPQHF
>TRBD1|TRBV7-8|TRBJ1-6|NA
TGTGCCAGCAGCTCCAGACAGGGAGTGGTAGGTTCACCCCTCCACTTT
CASSSRQGVVGSPLHF
>NA|TRBV2|TRBJ1-5|NA
TGTGCCAGCAAGGGCAGCATCAATCAGCCCCAGCATTTT
CASKGSINQPQHF
>NA|TRBV6-5|TRBJ1-3|once
TGTGCCAGCACCCAGGGAGTGTATGGAAACACCATATATTTT
CASTQGVYGNTIYF
>NA|TRBV6-5|TRBJ1-6|NA
TGTGCCAGCATCGGGGTGTGGCATTCACCCCTCCACTTT
CASIGVWHSPLHF
>TRBD2|TRBV6-1|TRBJ2-7|NA
TGTGCCAGCAGTGAAGGTGGGGGGGGCTCCTACGAGCAGTACTTC
CASSEGGGGSYEQYF
>NA|TRBV9|TRBJ1-6|once
TGTGCCAGCAGCGTAGACGCCCGATCTAATTCACCCCTCCACTTT
CASSVDARSNSPLHF
>NA|TRBV3-1/TRBV3-2|TRBJ2-1|NA
TGTGCCAGCAGCCAAAGACACCATGAGCAGTTCTTC
CASSQRHHEQFF
>NA|TRBV3-1/TRBV3-2|TRBJ2-3|NA
TGTGCCAGCAGCCAAGAGGGTGCAGATACGCAGTATTTT
CASSQEGADTQYF
>NA|TRBV10-3|TRBJ2-7|NA
TGTGCCACCTGGGGGGGACAGGCAGCCTACGAGCAGTACTTC
CATWGGQAAYEQYF
>NA|TRBV9|TRBJ1-1|NA
TGTGCCAGCAGCGTAGTTCCCTACGAGGACACTGAAGCTTTCTTT
CASSVVPYEDTEAFF
>TRBD1|TRBV18|TRBJ1-2|few
TGTGCCAGCTCACCGAGGCGGGACAGTGCATATGGCTACACCTTC
CASSPRRDSAYGYTF
>NA|TRBV5-1|TRBJ1-1|few
TGCGCCAGCAGCTCTCCGGGACACCTGAGCACTGAAGCTTTCTTT
CASSSPGHLSTEAFF
>TRBD1|TRBV10-1|TRBJ2-2|few
TGCGCCAGCAGTGAGAGGGGGCCAGAGGGCACCGGGGAGCTGTTTTTT
CASSERGPEGTGELFF
>NA|TRBV9|TRBJ2-3|NA
TGTGCCAGCAGCGTAGGGGGGTCTAGCACAGATACGCAGTATTTT
CASSVGGSSTDTQYF
>TRBD1|TRBV30|TRBJ1-1|NA
TGTGCCGTACAGGGGTCGGGCACTGAAGCTTTCTTT
CAVQGSGTEAFF
>NA|TRBV28|TRBJ1-1|NA
TGTGCCAGCAGTTTACCCACTGAAGCTTTCTTT
CASSLPTEAFF
>TRBD2|TRBV9|TRBJ2-1|once
TGTGCCAGCAGCGTACATCGGGGGGCCTACAATGAGCAGTTCTTC
CASSVHRGAYNEQFF